This TCR beta chain was sequenced during a study of CD8+ T cells in alopecia areata. Study-wide context: Those patients who were treated received oral tofacitinib, which was given at 5 to 10 mg twice daily for moderate-to-severe alopecia areata.

Germline CDR1 is SQVTM and CDR2 is ANQGSEA. The CDR3 covers 12 residues. Trimming cost V 6 bases and J 3 bases; bases outside gene matches: 1. A word on this clone: Antigen: not known. The sample carries other DNA sequences with the same CDR3.

As the sequencing template, cDNA was produced by extracting RNA and reverse transcribing it. Sequencing used immunoSEQ multiplex PCR; TCRdb keeps in-frame clones, though not all of them. Here the sample spans 200,000 to 250,000 clones, under 80% being singletons. Punch biopsies of lesional scalp, plus peripheral blood, were taken from alopecia areata patients. The study, taken as a whole, reports: Scalp samples also yield sequences from resident alphabeta T cells of normal skin.

The specimen was CD4+ T cells sorted from blood, collected at week 0. The chain has TRBV29-1 and TRBJ2-7; the match to TRBD1 covers 11 bases. The sequence came from a human donor with alopecia areata. The CDR3 DNA follows: TGCAGCGTGGGGACAGGGGGCTACGAGCAGTACTTC. Encoded protein: CSVGTGGYEQYF.